Following are 27 T cell receptor beta chains from one sample sequenced in a study of T cells in Graves' hyperthyroidism and ophthalmopathy. The investigators amplified TCR beta CDR3 regions from RNA transcripts. RT-PCR in the first round (using the HTBI primer set) targeted the TCR CDR3. Via MiXCR, TCRdb re-called the multiplex PCR reads, giving one row per CDR3 protein. Here the sample spans about 610,000 distinct CDR3 sequences, about 15% being singletons. Sequences were obtained from blood. These receptors were collected from a woman aged 40 to 55 with Graves' ophthalmopathy.

This chain uses TRBV28 with TRBJ2-6, with TRBD2 as a possible D gene (5 bases). From germline, CDR1 is MDHEN and CDR2 SYDVKM. The CDR3 length is 17 residues. Trimming took 4 bases from V and 2 from J, leaving 15 bases between them. The CDR3 DNA is TGTGCCAGCAGTTCTAACTCCCTCGGGGCTGGGGCCAACGTCCTGACTTTC. Its protein product is CASSSNSLGAGANVLTF.

This chain joins TRBV29-1 and TRBJ2-1, with D tentatively TRBD2 (6 bases). Trimming pared 6 bases from V and 0 bases from J, leaving 15 bases between. Per germline, CDR1 SQVTM and CDR2 ANQGSEA. The CDR3 is made up of 15 amino acids. The CDR3 sequence is CSVRDLLSSYNEQFF. The CDR3 DNA reads as TGCAGCGTCCGGGACTTGCTTAGCTCCTACAATGAGCAGTTCTTC.

In its sample, this clonotype was seen many times. V usage is TRBV24-1 and J usage is TRBJ2-2, with 10 bases lining up with TRBD1. V shed 4 bases, J shed 7 bases, and the junction held 5 bases outside the gene matches. CDR3 length equals 15 residues. Germline lookup yields CDR1 KGHDR and CDR2 SFDVKD. The CDR3 sequence: CATSEPGTGVGELFF. CDR3 DNA sequence: TGTGCCACCAGTGAACCCGGGACAGGGGTCGGGGAGCTGTTTTTT.

J is TRBJ2-5 and V is TRBV28, with 11 bases matching TRBD2. The CDR3 is 17 residues long. CDR1 and CDR2 (germline): MDHEN, SYDVKM. The V and J ends lost 5 bases and 1 base, in that order; junction bases with no gene match: 9. The CDR3 coding sequence is TGTGCCAGCAGTCCCTCTCTAGCGGGAGGCCGCCAAGAGACCCAGTACTTC. Amino acids: CASSPSLAGGRQETQYF.

This chain uses TRBV7-8 with TRBJ1-5, with 8 bases lining up with TRBD1. The CDR3 runs to 17 residues. CDR1 is SGHVS, CDR2 FQNEAQ, per germline. V dropped 5 bases and J dropped 3; count of bases not matched to a gene: 12. The CDR3 region is CASSRDRQKIPNQPQHF. The CDR3 nucleotides are TGTGCCAGCAGCCGGGACAGGCAGAAGATCCCCAATCAGCCCCAGCATTTT.

This clonotype was counted a few times. The chain carries TRBV12-3 or TRBV12-4 and TRBJ2-3; a weak D match, TRBD2 (5 bases). Trimming pared 0 bases from V and 4 bases from J, leaving 5 bases between. This CDR3 region has 13 residues. The CDR3 spells CASSLARADTQYF. The CDR3 DNA sequence: TGTGCCAGCAGTTTAGCGCGGGCAGATACGCAGTATTTT.

This clonotype was counted ten times or more. The chain links TRBV5-5 to TRBJ2-7, with D uncertain. Germline CDR1 and CDR2: SGHKS and YYEKEE (reference sequence). This CDR3 has 15 residues. The V gene lost 0 bases and the J gene lost 2 bases, with 12 bases spanning the gap. The chain's CDR3 is CASSLVALTTYEQYF. CDR3 DNA sequence: TGTGCCAGCAGCTTGGTTGCGCTGACAACCTACGAGCAGTACTTC.

The sample holds many counts of this clonotype. The J gene is TRBJ2-5, the V gene TRBV6-2 or TRBV6-3, with D perhaps TRBD1 (5 bases). CDR1 and CDR2 from the germline V gene are MNHEY and SVGEGT. The length of the CDR3 is 13 residues. Trimming removed 5 bases from V and 7 bases from J, with 14 bases in between. The CDR3 sequence is CASSTGLGATQYF. DNA of the CDR3: TGTGCCAGCAGTACGGGCCTAGGGGCGACCCAGTACTTC.

V gene TRBV11-1 combines with J gene TRBJ1-2, with a possible D match to TRBD1 (6 bases). V shed 5 bases and J shed 5 bases, with 15 bases lying between them. The CDR3 totals 14 residues. The germline V gene encodes CDR1 SGHAT and CDR2 FQDESV (reference sequence). Here the CDR3 reads CASSLRQEGYGYTF. The CDR3 DNA follows: TGTGCCAGCAGCCTAAGACAGGAGGGGTATGGCTACACCTTC.

This chain connects TRBV20-1 to TRBJ2-2; tentative D call: TRBD2 (5 bases). This CDR3 is 13 amino acids long. Trimming cost V 6 bases and J 8 bases, with 16 bases left between them. Germline assignment: CDR1 DFQATT and CDR2 SNEGSKA (reference sequence). DNA of the CDR3: TGCAGTGCGGGAACAGCGACTAAGGGGGAGCTGTTTTTT. Translation gives CSAGTATKGELFF.

This clonotype was observed at least ten times. V usage is TRBV30 and J usage is TRBJ1-2; maybe TRBD1 (6 bases). This CDR3 is built from 12 residues. V lost 6 bases, J lost 5 bases, and 13 bases lay in between. Germline V CDR1 and CDR2: GTSNPN, SVGIG (reference sequence). The CDR3 DNA is TGTGCCTGCTGGACAGACACTTATGGCTACACCTTC. It encodes CACWTDTYGYTF.

This clonotype has ten or more counts. The genes are TRBV29-1 and TRBJ2-2, with D perhaps matching TRBD1 (6 bases). The CDR3 extends over 14 amino acids. Per the germline V gene, CDR1 is SQVTM and CDR2 is ANQGSEA. Trimming cost V 4 bases and J 2 bases, with 11 bases left between them. CDR3 in DNA: TGCAGCGTTGTTGGACAGATAAACACCGGGGAGCTGTTTTTT. Translating gives CSVVGQINTGELFF.

The chain has TRBV11-2 and TRBJ2-5; D is perhaps TRBD2 (6 bases). V dropped 6 bases and J dropped 2 bases, with 19 bases sitting between them. Germline V CDR1 and CDR2: SGHAT, FQNNGV. The CDR3 extends over 16 amino acids. The CDR3 nucleotides read TGTGCCAGCAGTCCCTTAATGGACGGGAGACAAGAGACCCAGTACTTC. Protein product: CASSPLMDGRQETQYF.

This clonotype was recorded only once. This sequence joins TRBV7-2 and TRBJ2-4; 12 nucleotides line up with TRBD2. CDR3 length equals 22 residues. The V segment lost 3 bases and the J segment 1 base; nucleotides outside the gene matches: 19. The germline V gene encodes CDR1 SGHTA and CDR2 FQGNSA. Written as DNA, the CDR3 is TGTGCCAGCAGCTTTTTACCGACTAGCGGGAGTTTAGTGACGGTGGCCAAAAACATTCAGTACTTC. Protein sequence: CASSFLPTSGSLVTVAKNIQYF.

This clonotype was counted many times. V and J are TRBV29-1 and TRBJ2-6; D is uncertain. Germline CDR1 SQVTM, CDR2 ANQGSEA. The CDR3 sequence is 14 residues long. V dropped 5 bases and J dropped 0 bases, with 8 bases sitting between them. The CDR3 is CSVISVSGANVLTF. The DNA of the CDR3 is TGCAGCGTTATTTCAGTCTCTGGGGCCAACGTCCTGACTTTC.

This clonotype has at least ten counts. The chain uses TRBV2 and TRBJ1-1; TRBD1 aligns across 8 bases. Germline CDR1 SNHLY, CDR2 FYNNEI. The CDR3 is 14 residues long. J lost 0 bases, V lost 6 bases, and 3 bases had no gene match. The CDR3 is CASRGQGLNTEAFF. The CDR3 DNA reads TGTGCCAGCAGAGGACAGGGACTGAACACTGAAGCTTTCTTT.

The sample holds many counts of this clonotype. The V call is TRBV19, the J call TRBJ2-2, with 7 bases matching TRBD1. V lost 4 bases, J lost 6 bases, and 8 bases stayed unmatched. CDR1 LNHDA and CDR2 SQIVND come from the germline V gene (reference sequence). CDR3 length: 15 amino acids. CDR3 sequence reads: CASSTPGGKAGELFF. In DNA form, the CDR3 reads TGTGCCAGTAGTACTCCAGGGGGTAAGGCCGGGGAGCTGTTTTTT.

In its sample, this clonotype was seen a few times. The J gene is TRBJ2-5, the V gene TRBV20-1; TRBD2 matches 10 bases. CDR1 is DFQATT and CDR2 is SNEGSKA in the germline V gene (reference sequence). After removal of 6 bases from V and 5 bases from J, the junction contained 12 bases not matched to a gene. The CDR3 has 15 amino acids. CDR3 in DNA: TGCAGTGCCATACCGGGGGGACTAGCGTTTGAGACCCAGTACTTC. Protein sequence: CSAIPGGLAFETQYF.

This clonotype was detected ten times or more. This rearrangement joins TRBV11-2 to TRBJ2-1, with a possible D match to TRBD1 (6 bases). CDR1 SGHAT and CDR2 FQNNGV come from the germline V gene. The CDR3 loop spans 13 amino acids. The ends were cut back, 5 bases at V and 5 bases at J, with 10 bases in the middle. Here the CDR3 DNA reads TGTGCCAGCAGCGAGGACAGACACAATGAGCAGTTCTTC. Translating it yields CASSEDRHNEQFF.

This clonotype was seen many times. The rearrangement uses TRBV10-3 and TRBJ1-5; 8 positions match TRBD1. The CDR3 is made up of 16 amino acids. Germline CDR1 ENHRY, CDR2 SYGVKD. V shed 5 bases, J shed 2 bases, and the junction held 8 bases outside the gene matches. The CDR3 spells CAISKDREEGNQPQHF. CDR3 nucleotide sequence: TGTGCCATCAGTAAGGACAGGGAGGAAGGCAATCAGCCCCAGCATTTT.

This clonotype was picked up many times. The chain couples TRBV6-2 or TRBV6-3 to TRBJ1-5; D ambiguous. Trimming took 5 bases from V and 13 from J, leaving 12 bases between them. This CDR3 is built from 11 residues. CDR1 is MNHEY, CDR2 SVGEGT, per germline. The chain's CDR3 is CASSPGGTQHF. DNA for the CDR3: TGTGCCAGCAGTCCCGGAGGTACTCAGCATTTT.

This clonotype was counted many times. The V gene is TRBV3-1, the J gene TRBJ2-7, with D perhaps TRBD2 (5 bases). CDR1 and CDR2 (germline): LGHDT, YNNKEL (reference sequence). This CDR3 spans 16 amino acids. V lost 0 bases and J lost 6, with 18 bases in between. This CDR3 is CASSQESWGVGSEQYF. The CDR3 DNA reads TGTGCCAGCAGCCAAGAGTCATGGGGAGTTGGGAGCGAGCAGTACTTC.

This clonotype has a handful of counts. The chain uses TRBV28 and TRBJ1-5; tentatively, D is TRBD1 (5 bases). The CDR3 consists of 18 residues. Germline-derived CDR1 and CDR2 are MDHEN and SYDVKM. Trimming left V 4 bases short and J 2 bases short, with 21 bases between. DNA for the CDR3: TGTGCCAGCAGTTCGCCTTCAGCAGGGAAAGATGGCAATCAGCCCCAGCATTTT. Amino acid sequence: CASSSPSAGKDGNQPQHF.

This clonotype showed up many times. This sequence joins TRBV15 and TRBJ2-7; D unresolved. Trimming left V 4 bases short and J 3 bases short, with 13 bases between. CDR3 length equals 14 residues. Germline CDR1 and CDR2: LNHNV and YYDKDF (reference sequence). The CDR3 spells CATSTPPALYEQYF. The DNA of the CDR3 is TGTGCCACCAGCACCCCTCCGGCCCTCTACGAGCAGTACTTC.

The V and J genes are TRBV6-2 or TRBV6-3 and TRBJ1-5, with D possibly TRBD1 on 5 matching bases. Trimming took off 8 bases at V and 4 bases at J, with 12 bases between the two ends. This CDR3 has 13 residues. The germline V gene has CDR1 MNHEY and CDR2 SVGEGT. Here the CDR3 reads CASRGIGNQPQHF. The CDR3 nucleotides read TGTGCCAGCCGGGGCATCGGAAATCAGCCCCAGCATTTT.

This clonotype was seen ten or more times. J is TRBJ2-7 and V is TRBV7-2; D might be TRBD1 (6 bases). Germline V gives CDR1 SGHTA, CDR2 FQGNSA. This CDR3 spans 14 amino acids. The ends were cut back, 8 bases at V and 4 bases at J, with 18 bases in the middle. The CDR3 spells CASGLGGGGYEQYF. The CDR3 coding sequence is TGTGCCAGCGGTCTAGGGGGTGGAGGTTACGAGCAGTACTTC.

This clonotype has ten or more counts. This rearrangement joins TRBV20-1 to TRBJ2-5, with 10 bases fitting TRBD2. The trim removed 5 bases at V and 5 bases at J, leaving 5 bases unmatched. The germline gives CDR1 DFQATT, CDR2 SNEGSKA (reference sequence). CDR3 length equals 13 residues. CDR3 loop: CSALAGGWETQYF. As DNA, the CDR3 is TGCAGTGCTTTAGCGGGGGGCTGGGAGACCCAGTACTTC.